The 9 T cell receptor beta chains reported below all come from one sample, sequenced in a study of cytomegalovirus exposure and HLA in healthy donors. The PCR was carried out with 60 Vbeta primers and 13 Jbeta primers. The table came from immunoSEQ multiplex PCR; TCRdb's copy has only in-frame clones and leaves some out. The repertoire shows some 110,000 clones; the top ten hold more than 0.9%. Sequenced sample: PBMCs. The origin of the receptors is a man in his late teens or twenties in good health and CMV-seronegative.

The V call is TRBV9, the J call TRBJ2-7, with D perhaps TRBD1 (5 bases). Trimming took off 4 bases at V and 3 bases at J, with 14 bases between the two ends. The CDR3 runs 14 residues. Germline V gene lookup returns CDR1 SGDLS and CDR2 YYNGEE. The CDR3 reads CASSHSPRGYEQYF. The CDR3 coding sequence is TGTGCCAGCAGCCATAGTCCTAGGGGCTACGAGCAGTACTTC.

The chain couples TRBV6-1 to TRBJ2-1; the match to TRBD1 covers 10 bases. This CDR3 has 15 amino acids. Trimming cost V 5 bases and J 10 bases; bases outside gene matches: 11. The V gene's germline CDR1 is MNHNS and CDR2 SASEGT. The CDR3 nucleotides read TGTGCCAGCAGTCCCCTTGGACAGGGGGTAGCGGAGCAGTTCTTC. It encodes CASSPLGQGVAEQFF.

The chain carries TRBV5-1 and TRBJ1-1; no reliable D call. From germline, CDR1 is SGHRS and CDR2 YFSETQ. CDR3 length: 15 amino acids. Trimming stripped 1 base from V and 1 base from J, with 11 bases between. Here the CDR3 reads CASSLSGSTNTEAFF. In DNA form, the CDR3 reads TGCGCCAGCAGCTTGTCTGGCTCCACGAACACTGAAGCTTTCTTT.

This chain links TRBV6-6 with TRBJ1-5, with 8 bases aligning to TRBD1. The ends lost 5 bases at V and 6 bases at J; junction bases unmatched: 9. From germline, CDR1 is MNHNY and CDR2 SVGAGI (reference sequence). This CDR3 is 15 amino acids long. CDR3 DNA: TGTGCCAGCAGTGAGCCGGGACAGGTTACTCAGCCCCAGCATTTT. As protein: CASSEPGQVTQPQHF.

As concerns this clone: The identical CDR3 is also encoded by other nucleotide sequences in the sample. The chain links TRBV5-1 to TRBJ2-7; a possible D gene is TRBD1 (5 bases). The V gene's germline CDR1 is SGHRS and CDR2 YFSETQ. CDR3 size: 15 residues. V was clipped by 2 bases and J by 2 bases, with 14 bases between them. CDR3 in amino acids: CASSLVAGSTYEQYF. Here the CDR3 DNA reads TGCGCCAGCAGCTTAGTCGCAGGGTCAACCTACGAGCAGTACTTC.

The gene calls are TRBV6-5 and TRBJ1-5, with 7 bases matching TRBD1. The ends lost 6 bases at V and 5 bases at J; junction bases unmatched: 7. CDR3 size: 14 residues. Germline V gene lookup returns CDR1 MNHEY and CDR2 SVGAGI. DNA for the CDR3: TGTGCCAGCAGCGATACAGGGGCAGATCAGCCCCAGCATTTT. This sequence encodes CASSDTGADQPQHF.

The chain joins TRBV5-1 to TRBJ2-2, with D tentatively TRBD1 (5 bases). This CDR3 contains 14 residues. CDR1 SGHRS and CDR2 YFSETQ come from the germline V gene. Trimming cost V 5 bases and J 4 bases, with 12 bases left between them. The CDR3 loop is CASSKGEATGELFF. As DNA, the CDR3 is TGCGCCAGCAGTAAAGGGGAAGCCACCGGGGAGCTGTTTTTT. Filled out from reference TRBV5-1 and TRBJ2-2, the complete variable domain reads KAGVTQTPRYLIKTRGQQVTLSCSPISGHRSVSWYQQTPGQGLQFLFEYFSETQRNKGNFPGRFSGRQFSNSRSEMNVSTLELGDSALYLCASSKGEATGELFFGEGSRLTVL.

This chain joins TRBV5-1 and TRBJ2-5, with 9 bases identical to TRBD1. This CDR3 has 14 residues. Germline loops: CDR1 SGHRS, CDR2 YFSETQ. V shed 4 bases and J 3 bases; nucleotides not matched to a gene: 4. CDR3 nucleotide sequence: TGCGCCAGCAGCCTAAGACAGGGGGAAGAGACCCAGTACTTC. This sequence encodes CASSLRQGEETQYF. Looking up the rest from reference TRBV5-1 and TRBJ2-5 gives the full variable domain: KAGVTQTPRYLIKTRGQQVTLSCSPISGHRSVSWYQQTPGQGLQFLFEYFSETQRNKGNFPGRFSGRQFSNSRSEMNVSTLELGDSALYLCASSLRQGEETQYFGPGTRLLVL.

Concerning this clone itself: Within the sample, other DNA sequences also encode this same CDR3. The V gene is TRBV29-1, the J gene TRBJ1-1, with D possibly matching TRBD1 (5 bases). Between the trimmed V and J ends, which lost 4 bases and 0 bases, there was a span of 15 bases. This CDR3 has 15 residues. From germline, CDR1 is SQVTM and CDR2 ANQGSEA. The CDR3: CSVGGGWGMNTEAFF. In nucleotides, the CDR3 is TGCAGCGTTGGGGGAGGGTGGGGCATGAACACTGAAGCTTTCTTT.